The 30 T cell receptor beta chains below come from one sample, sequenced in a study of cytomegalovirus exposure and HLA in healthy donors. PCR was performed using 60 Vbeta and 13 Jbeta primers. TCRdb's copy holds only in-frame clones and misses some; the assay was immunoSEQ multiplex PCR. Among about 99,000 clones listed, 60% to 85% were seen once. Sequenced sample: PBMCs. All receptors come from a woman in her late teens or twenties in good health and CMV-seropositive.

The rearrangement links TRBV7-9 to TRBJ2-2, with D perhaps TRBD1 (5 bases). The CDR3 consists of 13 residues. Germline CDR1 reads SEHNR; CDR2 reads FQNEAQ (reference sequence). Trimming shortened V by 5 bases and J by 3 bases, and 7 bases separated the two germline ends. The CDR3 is CASSVRDTGELFF. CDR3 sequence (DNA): TGTGCCAGCAGCGTCAGGGACACCGGGGAGCTGTTTTTT.

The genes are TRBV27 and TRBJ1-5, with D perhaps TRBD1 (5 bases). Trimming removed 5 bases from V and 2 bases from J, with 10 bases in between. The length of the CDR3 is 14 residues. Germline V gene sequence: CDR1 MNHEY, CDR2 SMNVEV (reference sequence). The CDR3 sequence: CASSNGQGNQPQHF. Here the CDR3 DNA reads TGTGCCAGCAGTAACGGACAAGGCAATCAGCCCCAGCATTTT.

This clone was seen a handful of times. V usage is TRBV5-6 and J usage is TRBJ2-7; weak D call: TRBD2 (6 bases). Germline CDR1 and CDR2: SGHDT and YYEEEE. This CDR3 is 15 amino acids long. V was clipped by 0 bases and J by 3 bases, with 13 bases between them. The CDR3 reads CASSLGEALHYEQYF. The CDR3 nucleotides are TGTGCCAGCAGCTTGGGGGAGGCCCTCCACTACGAGCAGTACTTC.

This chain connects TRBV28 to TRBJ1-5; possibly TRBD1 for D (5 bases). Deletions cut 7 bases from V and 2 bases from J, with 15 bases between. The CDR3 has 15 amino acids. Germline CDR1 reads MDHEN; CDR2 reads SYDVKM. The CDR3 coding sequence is TGTGCCAGCAATTGGGGTGGGGGGGGCAATCAGCCCCAGCATTTT. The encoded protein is CASNWGGGGNQPQHF.

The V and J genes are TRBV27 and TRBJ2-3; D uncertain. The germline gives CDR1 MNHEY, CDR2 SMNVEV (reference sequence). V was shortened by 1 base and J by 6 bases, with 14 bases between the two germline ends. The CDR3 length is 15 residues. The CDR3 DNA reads TGTGCCAGCAGTTTATGGTCCCCCTTAGAGGATACGCAGTATTTT. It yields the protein CASSLWSPLEDTQYF.

The DNA for the CDR3 is TGTGCCAGCAGTGGTGTGTTTGGGACTCCGACCTACAATGAGCAGTTCTTC. Its translation: CASSGVFGTPTYNEQFF. V usage is TRBV5-4 and J usage is TRBJ2-1; the D gene is possibly TRBD2 (6 bases). CDR1 and CDR2 (germline): SGHNT, YYREEE (reference sequence). CDR3 length: 17 residues. Trimming took 5 bases from V and 2 from J, leaving 20 bases between them. Supplemented by reference TRBV5-4 and TRBJ2-1, the full variable domain reads ETGVTQSPTHLIKTRGQQVTLRCSSQSGHNTVSWYQQALGQGPQFIFQYYREEENGRGNFPPRFSGLQFPNYSSELNVNALELDDSALYLCASSGVFGTPTYNEQFFGPGTRLTVL.

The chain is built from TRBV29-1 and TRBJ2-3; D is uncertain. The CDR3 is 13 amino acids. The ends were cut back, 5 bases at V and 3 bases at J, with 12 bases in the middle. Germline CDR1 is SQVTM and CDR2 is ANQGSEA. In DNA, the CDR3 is TGCAGCGTTAGCGCCACCCGTACAGATACGCAGTATTTT. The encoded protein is CSVSATRTDTQYF.

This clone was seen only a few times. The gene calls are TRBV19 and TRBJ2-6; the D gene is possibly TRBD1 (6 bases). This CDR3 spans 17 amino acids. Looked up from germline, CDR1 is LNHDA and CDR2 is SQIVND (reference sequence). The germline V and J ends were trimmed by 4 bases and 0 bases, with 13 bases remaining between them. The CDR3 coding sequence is TGTGCCAGTAGTAAGGCAGGGGCGGTCTCTGGGGCCAACGTCCTGACTTTC. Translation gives CASSKAGAVSGANVLTF.

In nucleotides, the CDR3 is TGTGCCAGCAGCGGGGACAGGTCCTACGAGCAGTACTTC. This translates into CASSGDRSYEQYF. The V gene is TRBV7-2, the J gene TRBJ2-7, with 8 bases matching TRBD1. The CDR3 contains 13 residues. The germline V gene encodes CDR1 SGHTA and CDR2 FQGNSA. The V segment lost 5 bases and the J segment 1 base; nucleotides outside the gene matches: 1.

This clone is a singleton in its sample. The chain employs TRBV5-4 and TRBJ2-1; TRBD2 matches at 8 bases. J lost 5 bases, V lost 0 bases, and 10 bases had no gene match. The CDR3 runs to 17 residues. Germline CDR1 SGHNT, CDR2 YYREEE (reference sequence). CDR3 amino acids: CASSLALTSELDNEQFF. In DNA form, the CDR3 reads TGTGCCAGCAGCTTGGCGCTGACTAGCGAGTTGGACAATGAGCAGTTCTTC.

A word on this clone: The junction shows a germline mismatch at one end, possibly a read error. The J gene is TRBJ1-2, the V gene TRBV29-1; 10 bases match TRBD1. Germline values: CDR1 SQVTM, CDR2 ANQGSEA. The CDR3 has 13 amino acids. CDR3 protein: CSVEGGQGNGYTF. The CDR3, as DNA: TGCAGCGTCGAAGGGGGACAGGGGAATGGCTACACCTTC. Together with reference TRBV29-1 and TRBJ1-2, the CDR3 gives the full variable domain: SAVISQKPSRDICQRGTSLTIQCQVDSQVTMMFWYRQQPGQSLTLIATANQGSEATYESGFVIDKFPISRPNLTFSTLTVSNMSPEDSSIYLCSVEGGQGNGYTFGSGTRLTVV.

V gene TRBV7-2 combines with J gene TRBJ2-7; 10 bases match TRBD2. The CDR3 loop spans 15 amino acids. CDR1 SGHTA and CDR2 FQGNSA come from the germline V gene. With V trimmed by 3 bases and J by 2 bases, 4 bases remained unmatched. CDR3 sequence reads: CASSLTSGLTYEQYF. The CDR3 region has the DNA TGTGCCAGCAGCTTGACTAGCGGGTTGACCTACGAGCAGTACTTC.

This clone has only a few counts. CDR3 sequence: CASSSEVSLYSNQPQHF. CDR3 in DNA: TGTGCCAGCAGTTCGGAGGTCAGCCTTTATAGCAATCAGCCCCAGCATTTT. V and J are TRBV28 and TRBJ1-5; no clear D gene. Germline CDR1 is MDHEN and CDR2 is SYDVKM. The germline V and J ends were trimmed by 4 bases and 0 bases, with 16 bases remaining between them. The CDR3 consists of 17 residues.

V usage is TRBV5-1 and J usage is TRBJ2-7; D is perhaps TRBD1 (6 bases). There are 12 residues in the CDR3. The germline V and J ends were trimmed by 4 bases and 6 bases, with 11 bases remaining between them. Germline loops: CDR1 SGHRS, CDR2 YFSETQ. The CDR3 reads CASSLTGIEQYF. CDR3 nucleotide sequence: TGCGCCAGCAGCCTTACAGGGATCGAGCAGTACTTC.

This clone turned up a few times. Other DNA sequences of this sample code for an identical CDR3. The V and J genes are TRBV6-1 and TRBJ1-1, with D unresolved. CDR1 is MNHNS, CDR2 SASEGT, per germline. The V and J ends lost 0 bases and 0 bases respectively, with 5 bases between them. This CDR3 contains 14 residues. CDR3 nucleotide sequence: TGTGCCAGCAGTGAAGCAAGCATGAACACTGAAGCTTTCTTT. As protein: CASSEASMNTEAFF.

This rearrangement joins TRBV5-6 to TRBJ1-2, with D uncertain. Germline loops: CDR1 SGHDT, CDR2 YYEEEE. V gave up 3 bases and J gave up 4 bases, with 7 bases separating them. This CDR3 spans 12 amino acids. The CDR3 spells CASSSAGYGYTF. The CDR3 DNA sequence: TGTGCCAGCAGCTCCGCAGGCTATGGCTACACCTTC.

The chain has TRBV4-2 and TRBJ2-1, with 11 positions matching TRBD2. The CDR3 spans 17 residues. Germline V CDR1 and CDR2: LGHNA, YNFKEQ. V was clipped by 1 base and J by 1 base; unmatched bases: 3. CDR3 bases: TGTGCCAGCAGCCAAGTCACTAGCGGGAGTTCCTACAATGAGCAGTTCTTC. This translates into CASSQVTSGSSYNEQFF.

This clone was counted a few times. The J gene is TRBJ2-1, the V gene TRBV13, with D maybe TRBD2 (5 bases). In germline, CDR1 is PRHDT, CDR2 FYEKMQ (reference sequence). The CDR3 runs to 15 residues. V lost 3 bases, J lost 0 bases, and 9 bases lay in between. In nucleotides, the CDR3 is TGTGCCAGCAGCTTCGTAGCGTACTCCTACAATGAGCAGTTCTTC. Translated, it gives CASSFVAYSYNEQFF.

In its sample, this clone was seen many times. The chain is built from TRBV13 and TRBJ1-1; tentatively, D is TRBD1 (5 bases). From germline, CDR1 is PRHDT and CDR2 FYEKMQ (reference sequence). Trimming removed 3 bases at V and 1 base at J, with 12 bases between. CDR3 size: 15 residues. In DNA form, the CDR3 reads TGTGCCAGCAGCTTCTCTCCAGGGTGGAACACTGAAGCTTTCTTT. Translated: CASSFSPGWNTEAFF.

In nucleotides, the CDR3 is TGTGCCAGCAGACTAGCGGCTGGGACTGATACGCAGTATTTT. Amino acid sequence: CASRLAAGTDTQYF. The chain combines TRBV7-3 with TRBJ2-3; 8 nucleotides agree with TRBD2. CDR1 is SGHTA and CDR2 is FQGTGA in the germline V gene. This CDR3 is 14 amino acids long. V trimming: 6 bases; J trimming: 6 bases; junction bases outside the gene matches: 8.

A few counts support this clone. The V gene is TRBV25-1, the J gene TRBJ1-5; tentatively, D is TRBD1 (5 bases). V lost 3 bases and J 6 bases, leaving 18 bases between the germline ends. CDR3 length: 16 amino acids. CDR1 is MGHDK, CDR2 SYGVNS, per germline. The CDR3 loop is CASSEPRRVEFQPQHF. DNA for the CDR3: TGTGCCAGCAGTGAGCCCCGCAGGGTGGAATTTCAGCCCCAGCATTTT.

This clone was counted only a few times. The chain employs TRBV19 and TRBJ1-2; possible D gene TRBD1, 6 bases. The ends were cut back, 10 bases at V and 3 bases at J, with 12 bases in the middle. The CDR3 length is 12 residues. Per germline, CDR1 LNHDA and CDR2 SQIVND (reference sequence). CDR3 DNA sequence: TGTGCCACCTACAGGGTTGACTATGGCTACACCTTC. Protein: CATYRVDYGYTF.

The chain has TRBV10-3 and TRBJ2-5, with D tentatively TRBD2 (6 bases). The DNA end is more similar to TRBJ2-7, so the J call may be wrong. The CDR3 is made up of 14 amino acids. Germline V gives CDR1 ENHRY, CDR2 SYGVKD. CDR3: CAISDQTRPYEQYF. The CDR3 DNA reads TGTGCCATCAGTGACCAGACTAGACCCTACGAGCAGTACTTC.

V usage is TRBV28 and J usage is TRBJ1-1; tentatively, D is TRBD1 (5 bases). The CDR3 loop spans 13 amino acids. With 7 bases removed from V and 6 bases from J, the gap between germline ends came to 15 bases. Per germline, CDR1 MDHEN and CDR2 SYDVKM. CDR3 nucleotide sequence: TGTGCCAGCAAACAAGGGGCCCACCCTGAAGCTTTCTTT. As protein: CASKQGAHPEAFF.

The DNA of the CDR3 is TGTGCCTGGAGCCCCGGCGGACAGGGGAAGGATACGCAGTATTTT. Translated, it gives CAWSPGGQGKDTQYF. The chain has TRBV30 and TRBJ2-3; 9 positions agree with TRBD1. Germline CDR1 reads GTSNPN; CDR2 reads SVGIG (reference sequence). The trim removed 3 bases at V and 6 bases at J, leaving 10 bases unmatched. CDR3 length: 15 residues.

The CDR3 here is CASRPSAGTGFEKLFF. DNA for the CDR3: TGTGCCAGCAGGCCCTCCGCCGGGACAGGGTTTGAAAAACTGTTTTTT. This chain joins TRBV28 and TRBJ1-4; TRBD1 agrees at 9 bases. The trim removed 6 bases at V and 7 bases at J, leaving 12 bases unmatched. CDR1 is MDHEN, CDR2 SYDVKM, per germline. The CDR3 covers 16 residues.

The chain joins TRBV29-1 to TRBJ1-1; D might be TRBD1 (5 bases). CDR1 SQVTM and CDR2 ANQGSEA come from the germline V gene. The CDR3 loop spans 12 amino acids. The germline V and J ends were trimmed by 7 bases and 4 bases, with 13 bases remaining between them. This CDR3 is CSALQGFTEAFF. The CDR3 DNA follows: TGCAGCGCCCTCCAGGGTTTCACTGAAGCTTTCTTT.

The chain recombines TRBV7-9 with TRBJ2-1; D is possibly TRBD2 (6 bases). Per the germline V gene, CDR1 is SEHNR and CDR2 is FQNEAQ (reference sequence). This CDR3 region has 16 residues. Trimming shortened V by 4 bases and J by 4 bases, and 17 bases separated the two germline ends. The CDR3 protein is CASSSSRRASYNEQFF. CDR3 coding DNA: TGTGCCAGCAGCTCGTCGCGGAGGGCCTCTTACAATGAGCAGTTCTTC.

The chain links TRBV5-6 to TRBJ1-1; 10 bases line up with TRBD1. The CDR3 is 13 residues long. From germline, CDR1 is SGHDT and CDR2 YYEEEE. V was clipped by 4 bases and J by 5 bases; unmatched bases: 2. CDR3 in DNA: TGTGCCAGCAGCCGGGGACAGGGGACTGAAGCTTTCTTT. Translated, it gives CASSRGQGTEAFF. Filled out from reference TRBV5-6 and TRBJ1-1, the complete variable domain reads DAGVTQSPTHLIKTRGQQVTLRCSPKSGHDTVSWYQQALGQGPQFIFQYYEEEERQRGNFPDRFSGHQFPNYSSELNVNALLLGDSALYLCASSRGQGTEAFFGQGTRLTVV.

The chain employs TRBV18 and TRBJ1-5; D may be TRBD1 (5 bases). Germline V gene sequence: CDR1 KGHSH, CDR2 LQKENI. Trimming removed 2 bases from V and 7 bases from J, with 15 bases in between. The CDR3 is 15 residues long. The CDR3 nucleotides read TGTGCCAGCTCACCAACCGGGGGGATGGTGCAGCCCCAGCATTTT. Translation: CASSPTGGMVQPQHF. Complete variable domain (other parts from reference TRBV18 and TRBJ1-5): NAGVMQNPRHLVRRRGQEARLRCSPMKGHSHVYWYRQLPEEGLKFMVYLQKENIIDESGMPKERFSAEFPKEGPSILRIQQVVRGDSAAYFCASSPTGGMVQPQHFGDGTRLSIL.